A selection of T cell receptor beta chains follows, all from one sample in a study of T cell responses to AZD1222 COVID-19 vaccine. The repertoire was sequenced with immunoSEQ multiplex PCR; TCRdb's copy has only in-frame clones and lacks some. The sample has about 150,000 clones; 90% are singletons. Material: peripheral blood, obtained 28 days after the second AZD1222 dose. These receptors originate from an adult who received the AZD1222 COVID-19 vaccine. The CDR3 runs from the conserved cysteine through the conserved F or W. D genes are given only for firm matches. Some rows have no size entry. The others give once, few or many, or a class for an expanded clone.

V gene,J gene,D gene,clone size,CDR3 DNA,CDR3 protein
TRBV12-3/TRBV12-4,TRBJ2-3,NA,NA,TGTGCCAGCAGTTTGGAGGGGCATACGCAGTATTTT,CASSLEGHTQYF
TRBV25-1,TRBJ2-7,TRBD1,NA,TGTGCCAGCAGTAGGCAGACAGGGACCTACGAGCAGTACTTC,CASSRQTGTYEQYF
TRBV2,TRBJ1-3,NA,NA,TGTGCCAGCAGTGACGGCGGAAACACCATATATTTT,CASSDGGNTIYF
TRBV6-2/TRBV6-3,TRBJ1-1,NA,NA,TGTGCCAGCAGTTATCCCGGAACAGCCATGAACACTGAAGCTTTCTTT,CASSYPGTAMNTEAFF
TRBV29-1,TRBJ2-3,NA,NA,TGCAGCGTTGAGAGGCGGGGATCACAAAATACGCAGTATTTT,CSVERRGSQNTQYF
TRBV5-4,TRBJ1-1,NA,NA,TGTGCCAGCAGCGCCCGACAGGCGGACACTGAAGCTTTCTTT,CASSARQADTEAFF
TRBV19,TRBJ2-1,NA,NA,TGTGCCAGTAGTATTTGGCGGAATGAGCAGTTCTTC,CASSIWRNEQFF
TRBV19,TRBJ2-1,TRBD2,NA,TGTGCCAGTAGTGCTAGCGGTGGATTCGATGAGCAGTTCTTC,CASSASGGFDEQFF
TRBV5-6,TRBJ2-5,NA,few,TGTGCCAGCAGCGTTTTCACGCGGGGTTGGCAAGAGACCCAGTACTTC,CASSVFTRGWQETQYF
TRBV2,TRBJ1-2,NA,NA,TGTGCCAGCCTGGCTAACTATGGCTACACCTTC,CASLANYGYTF
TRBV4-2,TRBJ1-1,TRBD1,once,TGTGCCAGCAGCCAAGCCGGACAGGGAGGAGGCACTGAAGCTTTCTTT,CASSQAGQGGGTEAFF
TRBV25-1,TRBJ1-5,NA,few,TGTGCCAGCACGGATAGAGGGGGCAATCAGCCCCAGCATTTT,CASTDRGGNQPQHF
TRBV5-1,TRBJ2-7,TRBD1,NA,TGCGCCAGCAGCTTCGACAGGGGCCTCGTCTACGAGCAGTACTTC,CASSFDRGLVYEQYF
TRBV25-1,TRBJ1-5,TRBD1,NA,TGTGCCAGCAGTGAATCAGGGGGGTACAATCAGCCCCAGCATTTT,CASSESGGYNQPQHF
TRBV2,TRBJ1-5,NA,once,TGTGCCAGCACGACCTTCTATAGCAATCAGCCCCAGCATTTT,CASTTFYSNQPQHF
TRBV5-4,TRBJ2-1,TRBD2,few,TGTGCCAGCAGCGTCATGACTAGCGGGGGCCCCCTGGATGAGCAGTTCTTC,CASSVMTSGGPLDEQFF
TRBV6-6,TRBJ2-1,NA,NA,TGTGCCAGCAGCCTAAGTACCCCCGGTGAGCAGTTCTTC,CASSLSTPGEQFF
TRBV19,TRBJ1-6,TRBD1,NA,TGTGCCAGTAGTGTGACAGGGACTGGAAATTCACCCCTCCACTTT,CASSVTGTGNSPLHF
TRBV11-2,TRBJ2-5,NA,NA,TGTGCCAGCAGCGGTTGGGTGGACTCCTTAGGGGAGACCCAGTACTTC,CASSGWVDSLGETQYF
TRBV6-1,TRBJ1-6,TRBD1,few,TGTGCCAGCAGTGAAGGAGTCAGGGGGCTTAGCTCCTATAATTCACCCCTCCACTTT,CASSEGVRGLSSYNSPLHF
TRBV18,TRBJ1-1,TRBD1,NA,TGTGCCAGCTCCCCCCCCACAGGGGTAAACACTGAAGCTTTCTTT,CASSPPTGVNTEAFF
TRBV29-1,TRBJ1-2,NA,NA,TGCAGCGTAGGGAGGGGGACACAGAACTATGGCTACACCTTC,CSVGRGTQNYGYTF
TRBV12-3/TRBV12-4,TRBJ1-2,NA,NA,TGTGCCAGCACAAGGACGGACTATGGCTACACCTTC,CASTRTDYGYTF
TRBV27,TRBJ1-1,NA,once,TGTGCCAGCAGTTTGGGGCGGGGCATGAACACTGAAGCTTTCTTT,CASSLGRGMNTEAFF
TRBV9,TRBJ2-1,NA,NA,TGTGCCAGCAGCGTAGAAGTTGGACTGAACAATGAGCAGTTCTTC,CASSVEVGLNNEQFF
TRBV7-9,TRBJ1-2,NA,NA,TGTGCCAGCAGCAGCCACAGGGTCCTCGGTGGCTACACCTTC,CASSSHRVLGGYTF
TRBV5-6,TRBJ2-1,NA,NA,TGTGCCAGCAGCTTGGTAACAGGTAGTCGCAATGAGCAGTTCTTC,CASSLVTGSRNEQFF
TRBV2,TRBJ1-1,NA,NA,TGTGCCAGCAGTGAAGCCCAGGGGTCCAACACTGAAGCTTTCTTT,CASSEAQGSNTEAFF
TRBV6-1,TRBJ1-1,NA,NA,TGTGCCAGCAGTGAAGCGCAAGGCACTGAAGCTTTCTTT,CASSEAQGTEAFF
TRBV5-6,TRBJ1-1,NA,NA,TGTGCCAGCAGCTTGGGAAACGCACTGCGGGGAGCTTTCTTT,CASSLGNALRGAFF
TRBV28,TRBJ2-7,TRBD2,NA,TGTGCCAGCAGCCCTATAGGGATGGGCGGGAGGGGCTACGAGCAGTACTTC,CASSPIGMGGRGYEQYF
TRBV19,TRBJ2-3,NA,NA,TGTGCCAGTAGTATAGCGGGATACACAGATACGCAGTATTTT,CASSIAGYTDTQYF
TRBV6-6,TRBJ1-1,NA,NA,TGTGCCAGCAGTTATTTAAGGAGGGCGAACACTGAAGCTTTCTTT,CASSYLRRANTEAFF
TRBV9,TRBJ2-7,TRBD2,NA,TGTGCCAGCAGCGCCGCCGGGACTAGCGGGTACGAGCAGTACTTC,CASSAAGTSGYEQYF
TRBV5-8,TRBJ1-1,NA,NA,TGTGCCAGCAGCTTGTATGGGCGCGGGGGCGCTGAAGCTTTCTTT,CASSLYGRGGAEAFF
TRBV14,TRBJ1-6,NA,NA,TGTGCCAGCAGCCGGGACCGACGGGAGAGGAATTCACCCCTCCACTTT,CASSRDRRERNSPLHF
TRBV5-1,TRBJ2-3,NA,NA,TGCGCCAGCAGCTGGACTAGCACAGATACGCAGTATTTT,CASSWTSTDTQYF
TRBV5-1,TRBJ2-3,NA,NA,TGCGCCAGCAGGTACATGGGGGATAGCACAGATACGCAGTATTTT,CASRYMGDSTDTQYF
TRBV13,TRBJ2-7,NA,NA,TGTGCCAGCAGCCTACAGGGTCCCGACTACGAGCAGTACTTC,CASSLQGPDYEQYF
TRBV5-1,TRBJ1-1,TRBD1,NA,TGCGCCAGCAGCTCGGTGGCAGGGGGCAACACTGAAGCTTTCTTT,CASSSVAGGNTEAFF
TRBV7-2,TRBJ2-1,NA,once,TGTGCCAGCAGCTTAGAGATAGTCAATGAGCAGTTCTTC,CASSLEIVNEQFF
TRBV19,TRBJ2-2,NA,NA,TGTGCCAGTAGTATAGGGTGGACCGGGGAGCTGTTTTTT,CASSIGWTGELFF
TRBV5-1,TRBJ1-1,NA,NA,TGCGCCAGCAGCCCTGGGGACACTGAAGCTTTCTTT,CASSPGDTEAFF
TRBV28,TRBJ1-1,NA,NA,TGTGCCAGCAGTACGGCAGGGGTCGGTTTGACTGAAGCTTTCTTT,CASSTAGVGLTEAFF
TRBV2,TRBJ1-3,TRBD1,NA,TGTGCCAGCCTACGAGGGGACAGGGGTGCTGGAAACACCATATATTTT,CASLRGDRGAGNTIYF
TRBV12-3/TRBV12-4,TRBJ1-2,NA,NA,TGTGCCAGCAGTTTGATACCCAACTATGGCTACACCTTC,CASSLIPNYGYTF
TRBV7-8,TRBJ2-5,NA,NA,TGTGCCAGCAGCTTAGTGTCTGAGACCCAGTACTTC,CASSLVSETQYF
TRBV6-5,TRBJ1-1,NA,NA,TGTGCCAGCCGGAGGGGCGGGGAAGCTTTCTTT,CASRRGGEAFF
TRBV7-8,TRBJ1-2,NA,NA,TGTGCCAGCAGCTTGGGTCCGTCGGGTGGCTACACCTTC,CASSLGPSGGYTF
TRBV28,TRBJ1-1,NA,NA,TGTGCCAGCAGTTTAAGTCGGGGGGGTACTAACACTGAAGCTTTCTTT,CASSLSRGGTNTEAFF